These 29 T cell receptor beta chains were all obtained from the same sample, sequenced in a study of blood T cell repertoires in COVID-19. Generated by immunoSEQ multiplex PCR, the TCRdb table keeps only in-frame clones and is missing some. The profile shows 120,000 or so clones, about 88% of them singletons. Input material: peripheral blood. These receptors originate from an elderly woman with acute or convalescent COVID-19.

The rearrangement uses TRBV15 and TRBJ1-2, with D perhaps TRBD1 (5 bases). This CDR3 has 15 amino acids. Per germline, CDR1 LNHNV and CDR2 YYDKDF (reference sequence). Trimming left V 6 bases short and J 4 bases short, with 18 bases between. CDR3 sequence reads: CATSSGGSFGYGYTF. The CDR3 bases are TGTGCCACCAGTAGCGGGGGATCCTTTGGCTATGGCTACACCTTC.

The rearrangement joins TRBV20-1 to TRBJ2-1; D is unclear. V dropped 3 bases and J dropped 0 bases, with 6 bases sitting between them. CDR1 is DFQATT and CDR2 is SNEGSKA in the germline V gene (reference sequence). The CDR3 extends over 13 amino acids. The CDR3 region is CSASKPSYNEQFF. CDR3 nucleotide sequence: TGCAGTGCTAGTAAGCCCTCCTACAATGAGCAGTTCTTC.

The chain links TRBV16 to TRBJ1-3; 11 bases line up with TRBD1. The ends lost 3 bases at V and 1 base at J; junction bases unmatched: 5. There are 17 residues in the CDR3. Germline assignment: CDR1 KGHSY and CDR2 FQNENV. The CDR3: CASSQRDRGRSGNTIYF. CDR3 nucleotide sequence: TGTGCCAGCAGCCAGCGGGACAGGGGGAGATCTGGAAACACCATATATTTT.

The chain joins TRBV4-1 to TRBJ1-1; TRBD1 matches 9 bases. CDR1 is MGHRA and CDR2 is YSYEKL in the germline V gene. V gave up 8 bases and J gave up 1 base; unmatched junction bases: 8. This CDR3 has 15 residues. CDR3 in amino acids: CASRLQGARNTEAFF. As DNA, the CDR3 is TGCGCCAGCCGATTACAGGGGGCCCGGAACACTGAAGCTTTCTTT.

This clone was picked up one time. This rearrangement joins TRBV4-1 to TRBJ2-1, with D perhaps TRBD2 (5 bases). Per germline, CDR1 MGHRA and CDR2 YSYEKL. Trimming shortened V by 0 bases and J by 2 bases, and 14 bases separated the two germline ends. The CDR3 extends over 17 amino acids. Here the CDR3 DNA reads TGCGCCAGCAGCCAAGATATGCGGGCCCAAACCTACAATGAGCAGTTCTTC. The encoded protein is CASSQDMRAQTYNEQFF.

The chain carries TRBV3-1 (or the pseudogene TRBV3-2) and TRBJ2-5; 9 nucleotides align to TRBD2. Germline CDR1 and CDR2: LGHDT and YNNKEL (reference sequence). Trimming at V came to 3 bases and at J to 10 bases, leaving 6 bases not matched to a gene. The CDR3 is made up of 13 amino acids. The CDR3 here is CASSQTSGGGQYF. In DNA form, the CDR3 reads TGTGCCAGCAGCCAGACTAGCGGAGGGGGCCAGTACTTC.

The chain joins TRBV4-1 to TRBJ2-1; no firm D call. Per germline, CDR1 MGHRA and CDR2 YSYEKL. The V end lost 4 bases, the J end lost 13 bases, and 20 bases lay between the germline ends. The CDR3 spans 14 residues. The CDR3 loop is CASSPLATTPSQFF. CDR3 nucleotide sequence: TGCGCCAGCAGCCCTCTCGCGACAACTCCTTCACAGTTCTTC.

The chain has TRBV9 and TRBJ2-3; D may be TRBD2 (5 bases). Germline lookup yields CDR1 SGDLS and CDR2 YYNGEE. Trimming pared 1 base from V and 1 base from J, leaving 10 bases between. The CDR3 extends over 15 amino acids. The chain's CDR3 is CASSVSGRGTDTQYF. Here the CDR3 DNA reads TGTGCCAGCAGCGTATCCGGGCGGGGCACAGATACGCAGTATTTT.

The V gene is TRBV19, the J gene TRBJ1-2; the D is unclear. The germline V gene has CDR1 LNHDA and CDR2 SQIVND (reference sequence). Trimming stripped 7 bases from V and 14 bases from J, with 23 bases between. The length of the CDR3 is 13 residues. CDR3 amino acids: CASIGGLSKSWTF. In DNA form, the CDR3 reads TGTGCCAGTATAGGAGGACTCTCAAAAAGTTGGACCTTC.

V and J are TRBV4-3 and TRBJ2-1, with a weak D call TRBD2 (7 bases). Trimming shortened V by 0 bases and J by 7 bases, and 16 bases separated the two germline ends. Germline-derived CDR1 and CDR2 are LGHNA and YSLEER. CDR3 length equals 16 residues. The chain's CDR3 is CASSQEWGGHRNEQFF. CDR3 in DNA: TGCGCCAGCAGCCAAGAGTGGGGGGGCCATAGAAATGAGCAGTTCTTC.

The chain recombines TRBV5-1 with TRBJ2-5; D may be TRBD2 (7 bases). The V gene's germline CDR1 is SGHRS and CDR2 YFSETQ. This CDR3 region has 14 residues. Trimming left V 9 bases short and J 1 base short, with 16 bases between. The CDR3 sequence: CATRGGTTQETQYF. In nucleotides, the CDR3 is TGCGCCACTAGGGGGGGAACCACCCAAGAGACCCAGTACTTC.

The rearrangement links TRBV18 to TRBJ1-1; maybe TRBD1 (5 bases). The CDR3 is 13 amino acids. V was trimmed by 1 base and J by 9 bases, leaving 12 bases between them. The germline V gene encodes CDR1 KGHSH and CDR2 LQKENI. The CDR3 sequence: CASSPQGGEKAFF. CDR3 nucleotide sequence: TGTGCCAGCTCACCACAGGGAGGGGAGAAAGCTTTCTTT.

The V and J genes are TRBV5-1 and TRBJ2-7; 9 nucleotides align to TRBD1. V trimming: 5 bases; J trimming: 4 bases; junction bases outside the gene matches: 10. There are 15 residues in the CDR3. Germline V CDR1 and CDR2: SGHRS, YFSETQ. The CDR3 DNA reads TGCGCCAGCAGAGCTTCCGGGACAGGGTTATACGAGCAGTACTTC. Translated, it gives CASRASGTGLYEQYF.

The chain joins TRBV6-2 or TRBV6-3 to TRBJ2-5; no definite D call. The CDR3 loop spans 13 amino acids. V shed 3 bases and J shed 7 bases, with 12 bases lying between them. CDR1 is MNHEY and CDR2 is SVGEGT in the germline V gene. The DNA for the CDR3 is TGTGCCAGCAGTTATTACTATCCGGGGACCCAGTACTTC. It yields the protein CASSYYYPGTQYF.

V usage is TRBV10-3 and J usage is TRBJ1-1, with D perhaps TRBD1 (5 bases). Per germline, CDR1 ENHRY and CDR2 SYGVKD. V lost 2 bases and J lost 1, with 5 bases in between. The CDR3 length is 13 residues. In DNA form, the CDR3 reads TGTGCCATCAGTGAGACAGGGAACACTGAAGCTTTCTTT. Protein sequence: CAISETGNTEAFF.

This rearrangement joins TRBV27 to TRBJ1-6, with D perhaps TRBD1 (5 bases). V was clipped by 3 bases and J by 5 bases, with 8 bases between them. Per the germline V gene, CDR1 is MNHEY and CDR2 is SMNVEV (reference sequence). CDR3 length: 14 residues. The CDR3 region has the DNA TGTGCCAGCAGTTTGGGCAGGGATAATTCACCCCTCCACTTT. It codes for CASSLGRDNSPLHF.

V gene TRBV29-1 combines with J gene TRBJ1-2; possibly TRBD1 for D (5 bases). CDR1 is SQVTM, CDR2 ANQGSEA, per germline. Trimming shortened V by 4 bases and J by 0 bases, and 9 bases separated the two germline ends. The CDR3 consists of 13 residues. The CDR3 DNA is TGCAGCGTTGCAGGGCGCGCTAACTATGGCTACACCTTC. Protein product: CSVAGRANYGYTF.

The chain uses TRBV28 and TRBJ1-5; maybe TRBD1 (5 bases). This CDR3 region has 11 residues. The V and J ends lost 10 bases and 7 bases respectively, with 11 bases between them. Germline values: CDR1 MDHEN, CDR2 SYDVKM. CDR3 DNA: TGTGCCACATCGGGGGGGCAGCCCCAGCATTTT. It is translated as CATSGGQPQHF.

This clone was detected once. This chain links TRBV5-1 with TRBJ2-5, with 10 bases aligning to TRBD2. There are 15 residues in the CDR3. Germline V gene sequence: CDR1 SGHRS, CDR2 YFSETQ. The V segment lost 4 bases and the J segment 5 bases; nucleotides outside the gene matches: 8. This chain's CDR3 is CASSVLLAGQETQYF. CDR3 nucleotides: TGCGCCAGCAGCGTATTACTAGCGGGACAGGAGACCCAGTACTTC.

CDR3 residues: CAISGPGLQETQYF. As DNA, the CDR3 is TGTGCCATCAGTGGTCCGGGACTCCAAGAGACCCAGTACTTC. The chain links TRBV10-3 to TRBJ2-5, with D perhaps TRBD2 (6 bases). CDR3 size: 14 residues. The germline CDR1 and CDR2 sequences are ENHRY and SYGVKD. V was pared by 4 bases and J by 1 base, with 10 bases between.

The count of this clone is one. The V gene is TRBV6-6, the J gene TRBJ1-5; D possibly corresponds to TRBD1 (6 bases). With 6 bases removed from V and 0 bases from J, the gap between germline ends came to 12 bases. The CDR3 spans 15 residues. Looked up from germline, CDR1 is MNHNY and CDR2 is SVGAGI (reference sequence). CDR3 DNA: TGTGCCAGCAGAAGGGACAACAATAGCAATCAGCCCCAGCATTTT. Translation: CASRRDNNSNQPQHF.

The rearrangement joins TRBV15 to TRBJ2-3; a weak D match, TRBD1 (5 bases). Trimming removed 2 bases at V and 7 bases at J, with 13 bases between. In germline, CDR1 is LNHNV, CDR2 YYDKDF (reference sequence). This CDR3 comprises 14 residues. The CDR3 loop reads CATSRRGRSNTQYF. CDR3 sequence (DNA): TGTGCCACCAGCAGAAGGGGCAGGTCAAATACGCAGTATTTT.

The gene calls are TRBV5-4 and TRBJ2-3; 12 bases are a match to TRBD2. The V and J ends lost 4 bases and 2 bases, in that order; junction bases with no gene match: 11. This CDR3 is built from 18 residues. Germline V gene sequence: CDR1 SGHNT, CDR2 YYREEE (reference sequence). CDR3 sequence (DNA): TGTGCCAGCAGCCCGACTAGCGGGGGCTCAAAACTCACAGATACGCAGTATTTT. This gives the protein CASSPTSGGSKLTDTQYF. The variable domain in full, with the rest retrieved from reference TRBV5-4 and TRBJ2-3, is ETGVTQSPTHLIKTRGQQVTLRCSSQSGHNTVSWYQQALGQGPQFIFQYYREEENGRGNFPPRFSGLQFPNYSSELNVNALELDDSALYLCASSPTSGGSKLTDTQYFGPGTRLTVL.

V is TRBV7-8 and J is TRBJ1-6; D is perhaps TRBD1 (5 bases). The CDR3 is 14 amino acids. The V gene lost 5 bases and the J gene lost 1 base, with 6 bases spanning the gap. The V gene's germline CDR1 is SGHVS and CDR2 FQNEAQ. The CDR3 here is CASSPGSYNSPLHF. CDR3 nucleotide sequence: TGTGCCAGCAGCCCAGGGTCCTATAATTCACCCCTCCACTTT.

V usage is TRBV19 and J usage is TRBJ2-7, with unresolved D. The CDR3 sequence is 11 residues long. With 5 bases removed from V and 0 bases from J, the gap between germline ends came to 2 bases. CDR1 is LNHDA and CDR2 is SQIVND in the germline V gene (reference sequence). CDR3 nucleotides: TGTGCCAGTAGTCTCTCCTACGAGCAGTACTTC. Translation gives CASSLSYEQYF. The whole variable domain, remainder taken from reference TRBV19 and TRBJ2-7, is DGGITQSPKYLFRKEGQNVTLSCEQNLNHDAMYWYRQDPGQGLRLIYYSQIVNDFQKGDIAEGYSVSREKKESFPLTVTSAQKNPTAFYLCASSLSYEQYFGPGTRLTVT.

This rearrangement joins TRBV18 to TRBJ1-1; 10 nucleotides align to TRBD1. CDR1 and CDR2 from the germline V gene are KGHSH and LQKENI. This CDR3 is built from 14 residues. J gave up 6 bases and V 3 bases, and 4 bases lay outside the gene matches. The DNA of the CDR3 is TGTGCCAGCTCACCTCGGGACAGGGGCCCTGAAGCTTTCTTT. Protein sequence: CASSPRDRGPEAFF.

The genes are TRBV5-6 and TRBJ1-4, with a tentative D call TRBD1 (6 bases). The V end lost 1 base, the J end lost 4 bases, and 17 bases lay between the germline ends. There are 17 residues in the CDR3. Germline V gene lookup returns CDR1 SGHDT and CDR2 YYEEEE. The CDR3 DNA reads TGTGCCAGCAGCTTGAGGGGGAGCCTGGGGAGTAATGAAAAACTGTTTTTT. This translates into CASSLRGSLGSNEKLFF. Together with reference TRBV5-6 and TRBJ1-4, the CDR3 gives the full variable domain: DAGVTQSPTHLIKTRGQQVTLRCSPKSGHDTVSWYQQALGQGPQFIFQYYEEEERQRGNFPDRFSGHQFPNYSSELNVNALLLGDSALYLCASSLRGSLGSNEKLFFGSGTQLSVL.

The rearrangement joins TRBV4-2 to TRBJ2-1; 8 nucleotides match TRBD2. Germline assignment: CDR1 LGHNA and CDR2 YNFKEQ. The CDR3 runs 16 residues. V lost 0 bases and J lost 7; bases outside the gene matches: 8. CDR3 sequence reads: CASSQDRTLAGNEQFF. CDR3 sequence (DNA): TGTGCCAGCAGCCAAGATCGGACCCTAGCGGGTAATGAGCAGTTCTTC.

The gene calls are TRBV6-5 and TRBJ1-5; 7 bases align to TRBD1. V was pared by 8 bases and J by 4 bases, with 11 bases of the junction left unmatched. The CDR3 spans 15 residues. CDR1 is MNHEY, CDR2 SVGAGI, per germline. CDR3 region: CASSLDRPANQPQHF. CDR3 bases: TGTGCCAGCTCCCTGGACAGGCCCGCAAATCAGCCCCAGCATTTT.